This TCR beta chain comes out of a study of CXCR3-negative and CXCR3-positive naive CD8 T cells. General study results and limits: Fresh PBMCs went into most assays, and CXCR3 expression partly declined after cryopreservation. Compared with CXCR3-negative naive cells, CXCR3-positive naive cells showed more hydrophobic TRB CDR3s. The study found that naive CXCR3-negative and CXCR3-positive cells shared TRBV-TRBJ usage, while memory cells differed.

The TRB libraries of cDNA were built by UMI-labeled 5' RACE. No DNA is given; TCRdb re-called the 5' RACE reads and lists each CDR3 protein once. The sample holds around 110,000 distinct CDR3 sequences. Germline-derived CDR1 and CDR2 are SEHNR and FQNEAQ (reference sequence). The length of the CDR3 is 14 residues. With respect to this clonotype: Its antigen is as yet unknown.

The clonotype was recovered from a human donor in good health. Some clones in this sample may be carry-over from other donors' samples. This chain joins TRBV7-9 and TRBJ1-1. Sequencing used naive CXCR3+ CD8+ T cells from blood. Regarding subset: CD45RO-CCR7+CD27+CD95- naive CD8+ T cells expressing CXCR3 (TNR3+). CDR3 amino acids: CASSLARGSTEAFF.